Below are 27 T cell receptor beta chains sequenced from a single sample in a study of shared clonotypes between healthy human individuals. TCRdb's copy holds only in-frame clones and misses some; the assay was immunoSEQ multiplex PCR. Of fewer than 1.6 million clones in the sample, approximately 98.5% were seen once. The sample was naive CD4+ T cells sorted from blood. Subset of the sample: CD45RA+ positively selected. These receptor sequences come from a man between 25 and 39 years old in good health.

The chain carries TRBV7-8 and TRBJ2-7, with 9 bases identical to TRBD1. Losses at the gene ends were 1 base for V and 4 bases for J; bases not matched to a gene: 5. CDR1 is SGHVS, CDR2 FQNEAQ, per germline. There are 15 residues in the CDR3. The CDR3 nucleotides are TGTGCCAGCAGCTTAGGTGGGACAGGGAAATACGAGCAGTACTTC. It yields the protein CASSLGGTGKYEQYF.

This chain connects TRBV5-8 to TRBJ1-6, with unresolved D. Trimming cost V 5 bases and J 9 bases, with 9 bases left between them. In germline, CDR1 is SGHTS, CDR2 YDEGEE. The CDR3 is 12 residues long. The CDR3 nucleotides read TGTGCCAGCAGGGAAGGGTTTTCACCCCTCCACTTT. Translation: CASREGFSPLHF.

J is TRBJ1-4 and V is TRBV28, with a possible D match to TRBD1 (5 bases). V was trimmed by 6 bases and J by 7 bases, leaving 15 bases between them. This CDR3 comprises 14 residues. Germline V lookup: CDR1 MDHEN, CDR2 SYDVKM. Here the CDR3 DNA reads TGTGCCAGCAGCCCGGGGGGAGGCGGTGAAAAACTGTTTTTT. It specifies CASSPGGGGEKLFF.

The chain recombines TRBV7-9 with TRBJ1-2; D uncertain. CDR3 size: 12 residues. V lost 7 bases, J lost 3 bases, and 9 bases lay in between. Germline V gene sequence: CDR1 SEHNR, CDR2 FQNEAQ (reference sequence). Written as DNA, the CDR3 is TGTGCCAGCACCCTATTCGACTATGGCTACACCTTC. Its translation: CASTLFDYGYTF.

The chain has TRBV28 and TRBJ1-5; D is unclear. Between the trimmed V and J ends, which lost 7 bases and 5 bases, there was a span of 15 bases. This CDR3 region has 14 residues. In germline, CDR1 is MDHEN, CDR2 SYDVKM. The CDR3 region has the DNA TGTGCCAGCACGCGACACGGGAGGTATCAGCCCCAGCATTTT. Its protein is CASTRHGRYQPQHF.

Note on this clone: The same CDR3 also results from other DNA sequences found in this sample. The chain is built from TRBV5-1 and TRBJ1-1; D perhaps matches TRBD1 (5 bases). Looked up from germline, CDR1 is SGHRS and CDR2 is YFSETQ. The germline V and J ends were trimmed by 1 base and 1 base, with 8 bases remaining between them. This CDR3 region has 14 residues. In DNA, the CDR3 is TGCGCCAGCAGCTTGACAGGAAAGAACACTGAAGCTTTCTTT. Protein sequence: CASSLTGKNTEAFF.

This chain connects TRBV9 to TRBJ1-5; D unresolved. V was shortened by 6 bases and J by 0 bases, with 25 bases between the two germline ends. This CDR3 has 19 amino acids. The germline V gene encodes CDR1 SGDLS and CDR2 YYNGEE. The CDR3 DNA is TGTGCCAGCAACGAACCTTCGGGCCCACCCATTGATAGCAATCAGCCCCAGCATTTT. This translates into CASNEPSGPPIDSNQPQHF.

CDR3 bases: TGTGCCAGCGGGGGCGGGAGTAACTATGAGCAGTTCTTC. Its translation is CASGGGSNYEQFF. The chain combines TRBV11-2 with TRBJ2-1; tentative D call: TRBD2 (7 bases). The V end was cut by 8 bases, the J end by 8 bases, with 16 bases between. Germline CDR1 reads SGHAT; CDR2 reads FQNNGV. The CDR3 contains 13 residues.

The rearrangement links TRBV2 to TRBJ2-5, with D tentatively TRBD1 (6 bases). The CDR3 is made up of 14 amino acids. Trimming took off 4 bases at V and 5 bases at J, with 14 bases between the two ends. Germline CDR1 reads SNHLY; CDR2 reads FYNNEI. CDR3 in DNA: TGTGCCAGCAGTGTTCAACAGGGACGGGAGACCCAGTACTTC. Protein: CASSVQQGRETQYF.

The chain employs TRBV19 and TRBJ1-1; D uncertain. Germline V gene data show CDR1 as LNHDA and CDR2 as SQIVND (reference sequence). The CDR3 loop spans 15 amino acids. The ends were cut back, 5 bases at V and 1 base at J, with 14 bases in the middle. The CDR3 spells CASSPNTLRNTEAFF. CDR3 sequence (DNA): TGTGCCAGTAGTCCAAATACCCTTCGGAACACTGAAGCTTTCTTT.

The gene calls are TRBV6-5 and TRBJ2-3, with 12 bases fitting TRBD2. This CDR3 region has 15 residues. CDR1 and CDR2 from the germline V gene are MNHEY and SVGAGI. V lost 6 bases and J lost 5; bases outside the gene matches: 6. The CDR3 protein is CASSWTSGTLDTQYF. Here the CDR3 DNA reads TGTGCCAGCAGCTGGACTAGCGGGACATTAGATACGCAGTATTTT.

The chain recombines TRBV5-5 with TRBJ1-2; D is uncertain. V lost 0 bases and J lost 1, with 10 bases in between. CDR1 is SGHKS, CDR2 YYEKEE, per germline (reference sequence). The length of the CDR3 is 15 residues. In DNA, the CDR3 is TGTGCCAGCAGCTTGGGATGGGGAGATAACTATGGCTACACCTTC. Residues: CASSLGWGDNYGYTF.

The rearrangement links TRBV4-1 to TRBJ2-5; 7 bases map to TRBD1. J gave up 3 bases and V 1 base, and 2 bases lay outside the gene matches. CDR1 and CDR2 from the germline V gene are MGHRA and YSYEKL. The CDR3 is 14 amino acids. CDR3 in amino acids: CASSQADREETQYF. In DNA form, the CDR3 reads TGCGCCAGCAGCCAAGCCGACAGGGAAGAGACCCAGTACTTC.

V usage is TRBV7-2 and J usage is TRBJ2-7, with 10 bases aligning to TRBD2. J gave up 2 bases and V 1 base, and 11 bases lay outside the gene matches. CDR1 is SGHTA and CDR2 is FQGNSA in the germline V gene. This CDR3 comprises 18 residues. CDR3 loop: CASSLGGARLAGPYEQYF. Written as DNA, the CDR3 is TGTGCCAGCAGCTTAGGAGGGGCCAGACTAGCGGGCCCCTACGAGCAGTACTTC. The complete variable domain, with remaining parts taken from reference TRBV7-2 and TRBJ2-7, reads GAGVSQSPSNKVTEKGKDVELRCDPISGHTALYWYRQSLGQGLEFLIYFQGNSAPDKSGLPSDRFSAERTGGSVSTLTIQRTQQEDSAVYLCASSLGGARLAGPYEQYFGPGTRLTVT.

This chain uses TRBV5-5 with TRBJ2-5, with D uncertain. This CDR3 has 10 residues. V shed 2 bases and J shed 9 bases, with 5 bases lying between them. Germline CDR1 reads SGHKS; CDR2 reads YYEKEE (reference sequence). CDR3 protein: CASSFQSQYF. CDR3 sequence (DNA): TGTGCCAGCAGCTTCCAGTCCCAGTACTTC.

This clone was observed a single time. The V gene is TRBV18, the J gene TRBJ1-4; D is possibly TRBD1 (5 bases). The V gene lost 6 bases and the J gene lost 6 bases, with 14 bases spanning the gap. The CDR3 sequence is 14 residues long. Germline CDR1 KGHSH, CDR2 LQKENI. CDR3 loop: CASSRERGDEKLFF. In nucleotides, the CDR3 is TGTGCCAGCTCGCGAGAAAGGGGAGATGAAAAACTGTTTTTT.

The gene calls are TRBV5-6 and TRBJ1-2; perhaps TRBD1 as D (6 bases). Germline lookup yields CDR1 SGHDT and CDR2 YYEEEE. This CDR3 is built from 11 residues. The V end was cut by 1 base, the J end by 11 bases, with 9 bases between. CDR3 loop: CASSLQGGYTF. The CDR3, as DNA: TGTGCCAGCAGCTTGCAAGGGGGATACACCTTC.

V usage is TRBV5-1 and J usage is TRBJ2-3; 10 bases line up with TRBD2. Unmatched junction bases numbered 9, after V lost 3 bases and J lost 2 bases. The CDR3 loop spans 17 amino acids. Germline CDR1 reads SGHRS; CDR2 reads YFSETQ. Here the CDR3 reads CASSSQTGTSATDTQYF. CDR3 DNA: TGCGCCAGCAGCTCCCAAACCGGGACTAGCGCCACAGATACGCAGTATTTT.

This clone occurred once. CDR3 sequence (DNA): TGTGCCAGCAGCGCCCTGACTAGCGGGCCTTTCTACGAGCAGTACTTC. This encodes CASSALTSGPFYEQYF. This chain connects TRBV9 to TRBJ2-7, with 10 bases fitting TRBD2. With 3 bases clipped from V and 3 bases from J, the junction kept 9 bases outside the gene matches. This CDR3 is built from 16 residues. CDR1 SGDLS and CDR2 YYNGEE come from the germline V gene. Full variable domain (rest looked up from reference TRBV9 and TRBJ2-7): DSGVTQTPKHLITATGQRVTLRCSPRSGDLSVYWYQQSLDQGLQFLIQYYNGEERAKGNILERFSAQQFPDLHSELNLSSLELGDSALYFCASSALTSGPFYEQYFGPGTRLTVT.

V is TRBV18 and J is TRBJ2-4; no reliable D call. Trimming removed 3 bases from V and 4 bases from J, with 4 bases in between. Germline assignment: CDR1 KGHSH and CDR2 LQKENI. There are 12 residues in the CDR3. The CDR3 is CASSPGKNIQYF. The CDR3, as DNA: TGTGCCAGCTCACCCGGGAAAAACATTCAGTACTTC.

The rearrangement links TRBV6-5 to TRBJ2-5; D gene unclear. Germline CDR1 and CDR2: MNHEY and SVGAGI. CDR3 length equals 16 residues. With 2 bases removed from V and 7 bases from J, the gap between germline ends came to 20 bases. Written as DNA, the CDR3 is TGTGCCAGCAGTTACCCGACGGTTGGCCCTTCGGGGACCCAGTACTTC. It translates to CASSYPTVGPSGTQYF.

DNA of the CDR3: TGTGCCAGCTCATTGGGACAGGGTTGGGACACTGAAGCTTTCTTT. Its translation is CASSLGQGWDTEAFF. The chain uses TRBV18 and TRBJ1-1; 9 nucleotides align to TRBD1. Germline CDR1 reads KGHSH; CDR2 reads LQKENI. The CDR3 loop spans 15 amino acids. After removal of 5 bases from V and 3 bases from J, the junction contained 7 bases not matched to a gene.

The chain has TRBV19 and TRBJ1-4, with TRBD1 matching 8 bases. The CDR3 is 14 residues long. Per germline, CDR1 LNHDA and CDR2 SQIVND (reference sequence). V lost 3 bases, J lost 7 bases, and 4 bases stayed unmatched. The CDR3 here is CASSIGQGVEKLFF. The DNA for the CDR3 is TGTGCCAGTAGTATTGGACAGGGCGTTGAAAAACTGTTTTTT.

The gene calls are TRBV5-4 and TRBJ1-1; D ambiguous. This CDR3 comprises 15 residues. The V gene's germline CDR1 is SGHNT and CDR2 YYREEE (reference sequence). The V end was cut by 1 base, the J end by 10 bases, with 20 bases between. CDR3 sequence: CASSLSSSRFSGAFF. The CDR3 region has the DNA TGTGCCAGCAGCTTGAGTTCTTCGAGATTTAGCGGAGCTTTCTTT.

This clone was detected once. This sequence joins TRBV2 and TRBJ1-4; no definite D call. CDR3 length equals 14 residues. CDR1 and CDR2 from the germline V gene are SNHLY and FYNNEI. V lost 3 bases, J lost 8 bases, and 13 bases lay in between. The CDR3: CASSDWRVMEKLFF. The CDR3 DNA sequence: TGTGCCAGCAGTGACTGGCGGGTAATGGAAAAACTGTTTTTT.

Worth noting for this clone: This same CDR3 is encoded by further DNA sequences in the sample. This CDR3 reads CASSSGTTGNTIYF. The CDR3 bases are TGCGCCAGCAGCTCCGGGACAACTGGAAACACCATATATTTT. The V and J genes are TRBV5-1 and TRBJ1-3, with D possibly being TRBD1 (6 bases). Between the trimmed V and J ends, which lost 3 bases and 2 bases, there was a span of 9 bases. This CDR3 is 14 amino acids long. CDR1 SGHRS and CDR2 YFSETQ come from the germline V gene.

The CDR3 spells CASSLIPARSRYTQYF. The DNA of the CDR3 is TGTGCCAGCAGCCTTATTCCCGCCCGGTCCAGGTATACGCAGTATTTT. The rearrangement uses TRBV5-4 and TRBJ2-3; no definite D call. The germline gives CDR1 SGHNT, CDR2 YYREEE (reference sequence). Trimming removed 4 bases from V and 7 bases from J, with 22 bases in between. This CDR3 has 16 residues.